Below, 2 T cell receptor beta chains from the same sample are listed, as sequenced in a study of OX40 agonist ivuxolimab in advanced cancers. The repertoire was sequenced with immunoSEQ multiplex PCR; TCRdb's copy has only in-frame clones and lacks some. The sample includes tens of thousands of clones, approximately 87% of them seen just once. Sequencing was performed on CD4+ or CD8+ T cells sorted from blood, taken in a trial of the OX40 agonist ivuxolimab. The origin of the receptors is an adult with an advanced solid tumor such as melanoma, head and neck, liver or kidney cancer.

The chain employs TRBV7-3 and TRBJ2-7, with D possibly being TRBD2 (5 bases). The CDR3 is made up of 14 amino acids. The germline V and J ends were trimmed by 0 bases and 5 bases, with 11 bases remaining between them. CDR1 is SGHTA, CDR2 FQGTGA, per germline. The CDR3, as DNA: TGTGCCAGCAGCTTAACGTCGGGGTCCAACGAGCAGTACTTC. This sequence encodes CASSLTSGSNEQYF.

This CDR3 reads CASSDSGHNSPLHF. The CDR3, as DNA: TGTGCCAGCAGTGACTCTGGGCATAATTCACCCCTCCACTTT. The rearrangement uses TRBV6-4 and TRBJ1-6; no reliable D call. The CDR3 has 14 amino acids. Germline V gives CDR1 MRHNA, CDR2 SNTAGT. V lost 0 bases to trimming and J lost 5 bases, with 5 bases between them.